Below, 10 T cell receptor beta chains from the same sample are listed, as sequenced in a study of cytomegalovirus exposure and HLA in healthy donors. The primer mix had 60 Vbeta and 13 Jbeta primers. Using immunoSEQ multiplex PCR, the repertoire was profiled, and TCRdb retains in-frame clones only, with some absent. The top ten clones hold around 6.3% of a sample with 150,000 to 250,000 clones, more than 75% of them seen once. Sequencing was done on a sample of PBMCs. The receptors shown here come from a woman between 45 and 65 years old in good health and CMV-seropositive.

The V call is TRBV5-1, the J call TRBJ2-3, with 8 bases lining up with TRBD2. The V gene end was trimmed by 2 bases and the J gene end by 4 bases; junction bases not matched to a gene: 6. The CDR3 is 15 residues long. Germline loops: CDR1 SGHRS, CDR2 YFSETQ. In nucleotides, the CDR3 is TGCGCCAGCAGCTTAGCGGGAGTATCTGCAGATACGCAGTATTTT. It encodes CASSLAGVSADTQYF.

The CDR3 region has the DNA TGCGCCAGCAGTGATTCAGTAGCGGGGTTGGACTACAATGAGCAGTTCTTC. It specifies CASSDSVAGLDYNEQFF. The rearrangement joins TRBV10-2 to TRBJ2-1; 8 nucleotides align to TRBD2. V lost 3 bases, J lost 3 bases, and 10 bases stayed unmatched. The CDR3 extends over 17 amino acids. Looked up from germline, CDR1 is WSHSY and CDR2 is SAAADI.

The CDR3: CASSLRSTYEQYF. The CDR3 nucleotides read TGTGCCAGCAGCCTCCGTAGTACCTACGAGCAGTACTTC. V is TRBV7-2 and J is TRBJ2-7; the D is unclear. CDR3 length: 13 amino acids. Germline CDR1 and CDR2: SGHTA and FQGNSA. Trimming removed 5 bases at V and 2 bases at J, with 10 bases between.

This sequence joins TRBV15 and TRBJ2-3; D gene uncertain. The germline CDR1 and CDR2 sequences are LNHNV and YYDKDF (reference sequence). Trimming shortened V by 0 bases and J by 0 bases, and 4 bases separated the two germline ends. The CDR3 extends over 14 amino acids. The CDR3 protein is CATSRDGSTDTQYF. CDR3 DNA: TGTGCCACCAGCAGAGATGGCAGCACAGATACGCAGTATTTT.

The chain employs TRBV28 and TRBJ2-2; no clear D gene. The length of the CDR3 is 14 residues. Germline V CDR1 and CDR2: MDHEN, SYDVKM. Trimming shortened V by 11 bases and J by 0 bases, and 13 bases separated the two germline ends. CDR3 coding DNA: TGTGCCGCCCAAGGCAGCGCGAACACCGGGGAGCTGTTTTTT. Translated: CAAQGSANTGELFF.

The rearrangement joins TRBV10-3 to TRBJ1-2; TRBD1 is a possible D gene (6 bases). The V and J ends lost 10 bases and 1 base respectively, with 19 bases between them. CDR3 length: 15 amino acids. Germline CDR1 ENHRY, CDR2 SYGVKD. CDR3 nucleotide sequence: TGTGCCACCAGGGGCGCAGAATTTTTTAACTATGGCTACACCTTC. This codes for CATRGAEFFNYGYTF.

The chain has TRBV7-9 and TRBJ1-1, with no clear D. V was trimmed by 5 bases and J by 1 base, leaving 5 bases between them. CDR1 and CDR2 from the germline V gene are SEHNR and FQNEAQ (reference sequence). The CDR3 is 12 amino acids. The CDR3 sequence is CASSPQNTEAFF. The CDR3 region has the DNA TGTGCCAGCAGCCCCCAGAACACTGAAGCTTTCTTT.

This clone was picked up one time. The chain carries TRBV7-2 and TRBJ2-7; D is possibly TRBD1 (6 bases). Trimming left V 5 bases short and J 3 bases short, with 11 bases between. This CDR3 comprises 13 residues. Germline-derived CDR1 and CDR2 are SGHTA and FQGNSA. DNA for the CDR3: TGTGCCAGCAGCATTGGACAGATCTACGAGCAGTACTTC. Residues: CASSIGQIYEQYF.

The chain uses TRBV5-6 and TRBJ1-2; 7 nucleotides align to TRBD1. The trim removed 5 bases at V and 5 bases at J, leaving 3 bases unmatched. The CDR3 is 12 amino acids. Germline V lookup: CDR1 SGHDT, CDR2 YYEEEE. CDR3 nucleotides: TGTGCCAGCAGATTGACAGGGTATGGCTACACCTTC. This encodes CASRLTGYGYTF.

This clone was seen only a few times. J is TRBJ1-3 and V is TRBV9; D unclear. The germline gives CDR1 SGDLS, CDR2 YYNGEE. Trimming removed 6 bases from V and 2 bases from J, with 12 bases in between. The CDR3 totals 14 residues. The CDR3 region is CASNRGEAGNTIYF. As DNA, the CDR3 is TGTGCCAGCAACCGTGGGGAGGCTGGAAACACCATATATTTT.